By sample share, the clone carrying this T cell receptor beta chain is medium-sized. The antigen is unknown. MiXCR re-clonotyped the PCR reads for TCRdb. The repertoire consists of roughly 14,000 clones, with under 35% occurring once and the leading ten covering over 9.5%. CDR1 and CDR2 from the germline V gene are ENHRY and SYGVKD. CDR3 length: 18 residues. The V segment lost 4 bases and the J segment 4 bases; nucleotides outside the gene matches: 14. The data stem from a study of metastatic and nonmetastatic thyroid tumors. The overall study: Repertoires from malignant and benign thyroid patients were compared across blood and tumor or nodule tissue.

Every patient underwent thyroid surgery untreated. General observations from the study: Patients with malignant thyroid tumors reportedly had significantly higher TCR beta diversity than those with benign nodules, in blood and tumor.

The chain links TRBV10-3 to TRBJ2-3; 10 nucleotides agree with TRBD2. The sequencing input was blood. This receptor was taken from a female donor with papillary thyroid cancer or a benign thyroid nodule (not recorded which). Some clones in this sample may be carry-over from other donors' samples. The CDR3 nucleotides are TGTGCCATCAGTGCCCGTCTGAGCGGGGGGGCAGAGTCAGATACGCAGTATTTT. This gives the protein CAISARLSGGAESDTQYF.